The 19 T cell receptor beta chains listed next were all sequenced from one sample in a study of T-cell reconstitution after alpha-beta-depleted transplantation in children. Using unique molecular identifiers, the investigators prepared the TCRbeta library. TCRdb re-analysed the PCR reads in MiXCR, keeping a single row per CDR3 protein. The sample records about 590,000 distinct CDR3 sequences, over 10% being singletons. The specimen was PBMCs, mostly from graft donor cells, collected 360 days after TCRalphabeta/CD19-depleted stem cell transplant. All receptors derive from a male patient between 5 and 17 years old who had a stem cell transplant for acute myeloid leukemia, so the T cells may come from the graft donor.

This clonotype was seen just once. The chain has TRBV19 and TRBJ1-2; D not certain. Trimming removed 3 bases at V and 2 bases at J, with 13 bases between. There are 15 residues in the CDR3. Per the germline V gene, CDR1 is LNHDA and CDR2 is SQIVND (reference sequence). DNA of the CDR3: TGTGCCAGTAGTATGGGCGGGCAGTTCAACTATGGCTACACCTTC. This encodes CASSMGGQFNYGYTF.

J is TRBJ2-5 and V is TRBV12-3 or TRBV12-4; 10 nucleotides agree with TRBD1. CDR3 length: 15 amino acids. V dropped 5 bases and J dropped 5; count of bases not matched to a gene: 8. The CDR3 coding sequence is TGTGCCAGCAGTCGCCGGACAGGGGGGTGGGAGACCCAGTACTTC. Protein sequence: CASSRRTGGWETQYF.

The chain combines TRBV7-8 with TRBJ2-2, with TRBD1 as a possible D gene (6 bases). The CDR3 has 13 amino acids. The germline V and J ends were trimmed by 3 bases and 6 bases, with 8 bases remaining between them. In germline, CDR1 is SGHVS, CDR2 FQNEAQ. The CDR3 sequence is CASSLDSPGELFF. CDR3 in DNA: TGTGCCAGCAGCTTGGACAGCCCCGGGGAGCTGTTTTTT.

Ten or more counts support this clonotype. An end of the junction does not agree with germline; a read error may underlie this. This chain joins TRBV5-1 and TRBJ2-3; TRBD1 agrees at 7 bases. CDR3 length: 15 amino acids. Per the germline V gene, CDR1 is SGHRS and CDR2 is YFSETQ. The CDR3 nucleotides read TGTGCCAGCAGCTTAGGGACAGCTAGCACAGATACGCAGTATTTT. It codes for CASSLGTASTDTQYF.

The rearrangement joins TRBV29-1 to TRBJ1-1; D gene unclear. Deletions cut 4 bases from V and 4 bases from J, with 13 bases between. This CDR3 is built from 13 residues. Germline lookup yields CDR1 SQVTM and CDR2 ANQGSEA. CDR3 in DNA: TGCAGCGTTGCCCCCGTTACGGGCACTGAAGCTTTCTTT. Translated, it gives CSVAPVTGTEAFF.

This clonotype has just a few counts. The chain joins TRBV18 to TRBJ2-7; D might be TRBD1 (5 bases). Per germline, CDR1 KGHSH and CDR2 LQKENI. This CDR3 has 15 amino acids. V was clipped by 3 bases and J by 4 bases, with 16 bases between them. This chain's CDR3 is CASSPGQGDGYEQYF. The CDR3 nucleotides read TGTGCCAGCTCACCCGGCCAAGGGGATGGTTACGAGCAGTACTTC.

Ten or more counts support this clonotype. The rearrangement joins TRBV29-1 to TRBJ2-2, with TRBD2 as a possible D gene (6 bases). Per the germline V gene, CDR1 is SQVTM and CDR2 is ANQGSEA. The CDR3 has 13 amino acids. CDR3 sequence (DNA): TGCACCACATATGAGCGGGTCACCGGGGAGCTGTTTTTT. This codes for CTTYERVTGELFF.

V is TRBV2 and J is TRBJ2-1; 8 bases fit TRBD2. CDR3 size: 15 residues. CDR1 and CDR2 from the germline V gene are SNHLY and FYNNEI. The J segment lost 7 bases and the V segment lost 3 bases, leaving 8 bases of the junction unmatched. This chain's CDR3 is CASSDRAGVGNEQFF. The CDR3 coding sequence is TGTGCCAGCAGTGATAGAGCGGGAGTAGGAAATGAGCAGTTCTTC.

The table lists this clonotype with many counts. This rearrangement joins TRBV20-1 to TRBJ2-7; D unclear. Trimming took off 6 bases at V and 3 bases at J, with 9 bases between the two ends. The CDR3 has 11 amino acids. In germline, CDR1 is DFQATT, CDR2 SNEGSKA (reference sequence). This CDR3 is CSAWIGYEQYF. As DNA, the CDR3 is TGCAGTGCGTGGATCGGCTACGAGCAGTACTTC.

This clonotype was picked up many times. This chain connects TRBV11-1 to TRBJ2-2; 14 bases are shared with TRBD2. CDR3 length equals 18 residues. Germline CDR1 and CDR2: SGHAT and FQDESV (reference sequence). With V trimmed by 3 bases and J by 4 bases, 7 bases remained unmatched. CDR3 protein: CASSLGLAGVNGTGELFF. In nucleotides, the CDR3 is TGTGCCAGCAGCTTGGGACTAGCGGGAGTAAACGGCACCGGGGAGCTGTTTTTT. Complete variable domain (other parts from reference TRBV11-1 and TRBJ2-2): EAEVAQSPRYKITEKSQAVAFWCDPISGHATLYWYRQILGQGPELLVQFQDESVVDDSQLPKDRFSAERLKGVDSTLKIQPAELGDSAMYLCASSLGLAGVNGTGELFFGEGSRLTVL.

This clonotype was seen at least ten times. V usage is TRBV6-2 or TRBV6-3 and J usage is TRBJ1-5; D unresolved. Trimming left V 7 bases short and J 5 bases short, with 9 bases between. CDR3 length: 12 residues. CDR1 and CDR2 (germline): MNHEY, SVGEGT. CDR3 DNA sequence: TGTGCCAGCACCATGTGGGATCAGCCCCAGCATTTT. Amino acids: CASTMWDQPQHF.

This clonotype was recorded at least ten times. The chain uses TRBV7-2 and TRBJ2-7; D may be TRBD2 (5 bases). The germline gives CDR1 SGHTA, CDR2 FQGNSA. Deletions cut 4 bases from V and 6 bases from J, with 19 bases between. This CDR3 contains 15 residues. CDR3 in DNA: TGTGCCAGCAGCTCCAGGACTCCTAAAGGGCTCGAGCAGTACTTC. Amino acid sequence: CASSSRTPKGLEQYF.

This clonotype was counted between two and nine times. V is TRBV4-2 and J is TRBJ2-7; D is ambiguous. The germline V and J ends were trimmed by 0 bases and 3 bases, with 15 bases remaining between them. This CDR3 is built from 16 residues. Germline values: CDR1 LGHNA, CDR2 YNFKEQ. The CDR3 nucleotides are TGTGCCAGCAGCCAAGAACGGCTACTGGATCTCTACGAGCAGTACTTC. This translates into CASSQERLLDLYEQYF.

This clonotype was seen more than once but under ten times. This CDR3 is CASSASTGNTGELFF. The CDR3 nucleotides are TGTGCCAGTAGTGCCTCGACAGGGAACACCGGGGAGCTGTTTTTT. The chain couples TRBV19 to TRBJ2-2, with D tentatively TRBD1 (6 bases). CDR1 and CDR2 (germline): LNHDA, SQIVND (reference sequence). V shed 5 bases and J shed 1 base, with 11 bases lying between them. The CDR3 extends over 15 amino acids. Supplemented by reference TRBV19 and TRBJ2-2, the full variable domain reads DGGITQSPKYLFRKEGQNVTLSCEQNLNHDAMYWYRQDPGQGLRLIYYSQIVNDFQKGDIAEGYSVSREKKESFPLTVTSAQKNPTAFYLCASSASTGNTGELFFGEGSRLTVL.

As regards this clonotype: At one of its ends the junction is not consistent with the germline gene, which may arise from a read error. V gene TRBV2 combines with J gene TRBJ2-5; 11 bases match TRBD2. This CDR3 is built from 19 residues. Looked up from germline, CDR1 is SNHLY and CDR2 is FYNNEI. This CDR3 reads CTSSLNRLAGWEYEETQYF. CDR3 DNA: TGTACCAGCAGTTTAAATAGACTAGCGGGGTGGGAATACGAAGAGACCCAGTACTTC.

The CDR3: CASSQDGQGDTDTQYF. DNA of the CDR3: TGCGCCAGCAGCCAAGACGGACAGGGGGACACAGATACGCAGTATTTT. The rearrangement links TRBV4-3 to TRBJ2-3, with 10 bases matching TRBD1. Germline lookup yields CDR1 LGHNA and CDR2 YSLEER. J was trimmed by 2 bases and V by 0 bases; bases with no gene match: 2. The CDR3 is 16 amino acids.

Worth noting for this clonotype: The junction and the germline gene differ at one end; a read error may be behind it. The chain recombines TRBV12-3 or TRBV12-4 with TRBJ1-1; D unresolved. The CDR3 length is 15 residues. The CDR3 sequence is CASSLGLVMNTEAFF. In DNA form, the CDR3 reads TGTGCCAGCAGCTTAGGGCTGGTTATGAACACTGAAGCTTTCTTT.

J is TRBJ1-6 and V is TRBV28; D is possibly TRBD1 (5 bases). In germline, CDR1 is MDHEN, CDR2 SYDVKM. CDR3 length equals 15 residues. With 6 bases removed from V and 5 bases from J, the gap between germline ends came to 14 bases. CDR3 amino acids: CASRKIGRDNSPLHF. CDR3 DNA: TGTGCCAGCAGGAAGATTGGCAGGGATAATTCACCCCTCCACTTT. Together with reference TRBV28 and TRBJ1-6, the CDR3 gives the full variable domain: DVKVTQSSRYLVKRTGEKVFLECVQDMDHENMFWYRQDPGLGLRLIYFSYDVKMKEKGDIPEGYSVSREKKERFSLILESASTNQTSMYLCASRKIGRDNSPLHFGNGTRLTVT.

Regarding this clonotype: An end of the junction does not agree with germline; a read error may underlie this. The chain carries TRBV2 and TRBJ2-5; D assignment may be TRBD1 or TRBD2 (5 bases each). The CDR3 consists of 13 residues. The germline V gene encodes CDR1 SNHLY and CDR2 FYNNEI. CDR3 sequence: CASSDPSGTSLPF. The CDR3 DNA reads TGTGCCAGCAGTGATCCCTCAGGGACCTCCCTTCCCTTC.